Listed here is a single T cell receptor (beta chain). What antigen it recognizes has not been identified. No clone much larger than this one lies a single base away; base qualities are absent. The sample comes from a study of T cell responses to AZD1222 COVID-19 vaccine listed by TCRdb under 2021. About the full investigation: TCR sequencing was performed for roughly 250 trial participants, of whom 200 to 220 were given two doses of AZD1222 and around 25 were given two doses of MenACWY control vaccine. Enrollment into the trials was organized by age into subgroups of 18-55, 56-69 and 70-plus years, and those subgroups contained roughly 150, 30 and 60 TCR-sequenced participants, respectively. What the work shows at the level of the full study, not this receptor alone: Only a handful of AZD1222 recipients were SARS-CoV-2 seropositive at baseline, limiting conclusions about previously exposed vaccinees. Participants were mostly white British and included more females than males, and it was suggested by the authors that clonal diversity may have been underestimated. Because no day 14 peak-response samples were available, repertoires were characterized only after the peak T cell response. Nearly half of unique spike-specific TCRs reportedly recognized epitopes outside regions mutated in the B.1.351 and B.1.1.7 variants. In the small 56-69-year group, the increase in depth fell short of significance, most likely because of low power. The whole spike protein was spanned by vaccine-associated CD4 TCRs, and dominant responses were seen in regions 160-218 and 743-854. A significant rise in spike-specific TCR breadth and depth was observed after two AZD1222 doses relative to day 0 and relative to MenACWY recipients.

The CDR3 regions of human TCRbeta chains were analyzed by immunosequencing. The authors' analysis ran thus. TCRs in the repertoires were compared against a reference library of SARS-CoV-2-specific TCRs that had been generated with the MIRA antigen-specificity platform. Breadth meant the fraction of unique TCRs that were SARS-CoV-2-associated, whereas depth meant the fraction of total T cells that were SARS-CoV-2-associated. Using the MIRA data, each spike-specific TCR was mapped to the spike region that the TCR reacts to and placed in a CD4 or CD8 class. Log10-transformed breadth and depth values were compared by one-way ANOVA with Sidak's multiple comparisons tests. In its TCRdb copy, this immuneACCESS table keeps in-frame sequences only and misses some clones. Where compared with another copy, unresolved V genes explain less than half of these, and the others have no known cause. V, J and clone size reflect that table, while D and trimming were determined from the DNA. The sample has about 56,000 clones on record, around 80% of them singletons. Less than 5% of the sample comes from the top ten.

Reading the germline V gene gives CDR1 KGHSH and CDR2 LQKENI. The CDR3 numbers 17 residues from cysteine through phenylalanine. CDR3 DNA only is kept here, 51 bases in frame from base 1. V was cut back by 5 bases and J by 0 bases, leaving a gap of 14 bases between them. The time point label on this specimen signifies: about 28 days (+/-7) after the second vaccine dose. AZD1222 recipients with second doses at about 4 weeks or about 12 weeks were pooled, because spike-specific TCR depth and breadth did not differ between schedules. Vaccinee samples were obtained from the UK trials COV001 and COV002, which included a single-blind randomized controlled phase 2/3 trial of AZD1222 (ChAdOx1 nCoV-19) in healthy adults. For TCRbeta chain sequencing, PBMC samples were collected from trial participants at day 0 and at day 28 after the second dose.

The sample here was peripheral blood, taken 28 days after the second AZD1222 dose. The TCR was taken from an adult who received the AZD1222 COVID-19 vaccine. This receptor chain uses TRBV18 and TRBJ2-6, with no confident D gene call. The nucleotides are TGTGCCAGCTCAGAGGCTGTACCCAGCTCTGGGGCCAACGTCCTGACTTTC. Its product reads: CASSEAVPSSGANVLTF.